Each of the 15 T cell receptor beta chains below was sequenced from the same sample in a study of early T cells in non-severe SARS-CoV-2 infection. MiXCR was run by TCRdb on the 5' RACE reads, yielding one entry per CDR3 protein. The data show about 100,000 distinct CDR3 sequences, with approximately 13% seen just once and 2% to 2.5% held by the top ten. Sequenced material: whole blood. The receptors come from an adult who was a healthcare worker with PCR-confirmed SARS-CoV-2 infection or an uninfected control (not recorded which).

This clonotype was counted at least ten times. The rearrangement links TRBV7-9 to TRBJ1-4, with D unclear. The CDR3 contains 14 residues. CDR1 and CDR2 from the germline V gene are SEHNR and FQNEAQ (reference sequence). V was clipped by 5 bases and J by 5 bases, with 12 bases between them. In nucleotides, the CDR3 is TGTGCCAGCAGCCGTCTAGGATCAAATGAAAAACTGTTTTTT. The encoded protein is CASSRLGSNEKLFF.

The chain has TRBV5-1 and TRBJ2-6; 7 nucleotides align to TRBD1. This CDR3 spans 18 amino acids. Trimming at V came to 2 bases and at J to 1 base, leaving 9 bases not matched to a gene. Germline V gene sequence: CDR1 SGHRS, CDR2 YFSETQ. The CDR3 here is CASSLTGQEGSGANVLTF. CDR3 coding DNA: TGCGCCAGCAGCTTAACCGGACAGGAAGGGTCTGGGGCCAACGTCCTGACTTTC.

The sample holds many counts of this clonotype. The rearrangement links TRBV5-1 to TRBJ1-5; no firm D call. The CDR3 has 15 residues. V was pared by 0 bases and J by 0 bases, with 7 bases between. Germline V gene lookup returns CDR1 SGHRS and CDR2 YFSETQ. Here the CDR3 reads CASSLAGSSNQPQHF. In DNA, the CDR3 is TGCGCCAGCAGCTTGGCAGGTTCTAGCAATCAGCCCCAGCATTTT. The whole variable domain, remainder taken from reference TRBV5-1 and TRBJ1-5, is KAGVTQTPRYLIKTRGQQVTLSCSPISGHRSVSWYQQTPGQGLQFLFEYFSETQRNKGNFPGRFSGRQFSNSRSEMNVSTLELGDSALYLCASSLAGSSNQPQHFGDGTRLSIL.

Many counts were recorded for this clonotype. The V call is TRBV29-1, the J call TRBJ2-3; perhaps TRBD2 as D (7 bases). CDR1 is SQVTM, CDR2 ANQGSEA, per germline. CDR3 length equals 14 residues. The V gene lost 6 bases and the J gene lost 4 bases, with 17 bases spanning the gap. The CDR3 region is CSVLGGRDSDTQYF. The CDR3 bases are TGCAGCGTCCTAGGGGGGAGGGATTCAGATACGCAGTATTTT.

The chain couples TRBV5-1 to TRBJ1-6; TRBD1 aligns across 8 bases. CDR3 size: 16 residues. In germline, CDR1 is SGHRS, CDR2 YFSETQ. Losses at the gene ends were 5 bases for V and 4 bases for J; bases not matched to a gene: 8. The CDR3 DNA is TGCGCCAGCAGTCAAGTCTACAGGGGGTATAATTCACCCCTCCACTTT. Residues: CASSQVYRGYNSPLHF.

At least ten counts were recorded for this clonotype. V gene TRBV20-1 combines with J gene TRBJ1-1; no clear D gene. CDR3 length: 14 amino acids. From germline, CDR1 is DFQATT and CDR2 SNEGSKA (reference sequence). The V end was cut by 5 bases, the J end by 3 bases, with 16 bases between. The CDR3 protein is CSAEDPSGHTEAFF. In nucleotides, the CDR3 is TGCAGTGCTGAGGACCCTTCTGGGCACACTGAAGCTTTCTTT.

The table lists this clonotype with a few counts. V gene TRBV28 combines with J gene TRBJ2-7; 11 nucleotides align to TRBD1. There are 16 residues in the CDR3. Germline V gives CDR1 MDHEN, CDR2 SYDVKM. J gave up 3 bases and V 3 bases, and 7 bases lay outside the gene matches. In DNA, the CDR3 is TGTGCCAGCAGTTTCAGGGGGACAGGGGGAAACTACGAGCAGTACTTC. It is translated as CASSFRGTGGNYEQYF. Filled out from reference TRBV28 and TRBJ2-7, the complete variable domain reads DVKVTQSSRYLVKRTGEKVFLECVQDMDHENMFWYRQDPGLGLRLIYFSYDVKMKEKGDIPEGYSVSREKKERFSLILESASTNQTSMYLCASSFRGTGGNYEQYFGPGTRLTVT.

This clonotype turned up a few times. The chain has TRBV27 and TRBJ1-6; the D gene is possibly TRBD1 (5 bases). Trimming shortened V by 4 bases and J by 9 bases, and 7 bases separated the two germline ends. The CDR3 extends over 12 amino acids. Germline loops: CDR1 MNHEY, CDR2 SMNVEV (reference sequence). The CDR3 sequence is CASSYRGSPLHF. CDR3 coding DNA: TGTGCCAGCAGTTATAGGGGTTCACCCCTCCACTTT.

This clonotype was counted ten times or more. J is TRBJ1-1 and V is TRBV5-4, with D possibly being TRBD1 (5 bases). This CDR3 has 13 amino acids. From germline, CDR1 is SGHNT and CDR2 YYREEE (reference sequence). Trimming stripped 2 bases from V and 3 bases from J, with 8 bases between. The CDR3 loop reads CASSFMTDTEAFF. In DNA form, the CDR3 reads TGTGCCAGCAGCTTTATGACAGACACTGAAGCTTTCTTT.

This CDR3 reads CASSEEAGGNQPQHF. The CDR3, as DNA: TGTGCCAGCAGTGAAGAGGCAGGGGGCAATCAGCCCCAGCATTTT. This sequence joins TRBV2 and TRBJ1-5, with D perhaps TRBD1 (6 bases). Deletions cut 1 base from V and 2 bases from J, with 9 bases between. The CDR3 runs to 15 residues. Germline CDR1 SNHLY, CDR2 FYNNEI.

About this clonotype itself: At one end the junction does not follow the germline gene, possibly because of a read error. The chain employs TRBV3-1 and TRBJ1-6; D call uncertain. The CDR3 totals 14 residues. Germline V gives CDR1 LGHDT, CDR2 YNNKEL (reference sequence). CDR3 in amino acids: CASSQGAGSSSLHF. The CDR3 coding sequence is TGTGCCAGCAGCCAAGGTGCTGGGAGTTCATCCCTCCACTTT.

The chain links TRBV20-1 to TRBJ1-2; no firm D call. The CDR3 has 13 amino acids. Between the trimmed V and J ends, which lost 3 bases and 6 bases, there was a span of 14 bases. Looked up from germline, CDR1 is DFQATT and CDR2 is SNEGSKA (reference sequence). For the CDR3, the DNA is TGCAGTGCTAGGGATCCAGTTGGGAATGGCTACACCTTC. The encoded protein is CSARDPVGNGYTF.

This chain connects TRBV13 to TRBJ1-1; no definite D call. The ends were cut back, 5 bases at V and 0 bases at J, with 19 bases in the middle. This CDR3 is 17 amino acids long. In germline, CDR1 is PRHDT, CDR2 FYEKMQ (reference sequence). The CDR3 DNA sequence: TGTGCCAGCAGCCTGGGGTGGTTGGGCAGTATGAACACTGAAGCTTTCTTT. This gives the protein CASSLGWLGSMNTEAFF.

The genes are TRBV20-1 and TRBJ1-1, with 9 bases fitting TRBD1. CDR1 is DFQATT and CDR2 is SNEGSKA in the germline V gene (reference sequence). The CDR3 is 13 residues long. Losses at the gene ends were 6 bases for V and 7 bases for J; bases not matched to a gene: 9. The chain's CDR3 is CSARQGVTNEAFF. CDR3 DNA sequence: TGCAGTGCAAGACAGGGGGTTACGAATGAAGCTTTCTTT.

This clonotype was counted only a few times. This chain uses TRBV7-6 with TRBJ1-1, with D possibly being TRBD1 (6 bases). The V end was cut by 3 bases, the J end by 5 bases, with 10 bases between. The CDR3 is 13 amino acids. Germline CDR1 reads SGHVS; CDR2 reads FNYEAQ. CDR3 residues: CASSLEQGTEAFF. CDR3 in DNA: TGTGCCAGCAGCTTGGAACAGGGTACTGAAGCTTTCTTT.